The rows below give T cell receptor beta chains drawn from one sample of a study of blood T cell repertoires in COVID-19. Sequenced by immunoSEQ multiplex PCR; TCRdb stores in-frame clones only, minus some. The sample records about 72,000 clones, approximately 86% being singletons. The sequencing input was peripheral blood. The receptors originated from a man between 60 and 75 years old with acute or convalescent COVID-19. Each CDR3 is given with its conserved first and last residue. Each record gives: V gene, J gene, clone size, D gene, CDR3 DNA, CDR3 protein. The D gene is left open where the match is weak. Some rows mark clone size as missing; the rest say once, few, many or name a class of expanded clone.

V: TRBV27; J: TRBJ2-7; size: -; D: TRBD1; DNA: TGTGCCAGCAGTTCGAAACGGACAGGGGGGGGCTACGAGCAGTACTTC; CDR3: CASSSKRTGGGYEQYF
V: TRBV7-2; J: TRBJ1-6; size: -; D: TRBD1; DNA: TGTGCCAGCAGCTCAGGGGGGCAGGGCAATTCACCCCTCCACTTT; CDR3: CASSSGGQGNSPLHF
V: TRBV9; J: TRBJ2-6; size: -; D: -; DNA: TGTGCCAGCAGCGCAGACTCTGGGGCCAACGTCCTGACTTTC; CDR3: CASSADSGANVLTF
V: TRBV3-1/TRBV3-2; J: TRBJ1-6; size: -; D: -; DNA: TGTGCCAGCAGCCCGGGAGCGAATTCACCCCTCCACTTT; CDR3: CASSPGANSPLHF
V: TRBV5-4; J: TRBJ1-6; size: -; D: TRBD1; DNA: TGTGCCAGCAGCCGGACAGGGGAAGGGTCACCCCTCCACTTT; CDR3: CASSRTGEGSPLHF
V: TRBV7-9; J: TRBJ1-2; size: -; D: TRBD1; DNA: TGTGCCAGCAGCTTAGCCGGGACAGGGGGCTACACCTTC; CDR3: CASSLAGTGGYTF
V: TRBV3-1/TRBV3-2; J: TRBJ2-2; size: -; D: -; DNA: TGTGCCAGCAGCCTTGATGGGGGGACCGGGGAGCTGTTTTTT; CDR3: CASSLDGGTGELFF
V: TRBV5-1; J: TRBJ2-6; size: -; D: -; DNA: TGCGCCAGCAGCTTGGCCCTCTCTGGGGCCAACGTCCTGACTTTC; CDR3: CASSLALSGANVLTF
V: TRBV6-2/TRBV6-3; J: TRBJ1-2; size: -; D: -; DNA: TGTGCCAGCAGTAGAGACAGGAACTATGGCTACACCTTC; CDR3: CASSRDRNYGYTF
V: TRBV19; J: TRBJ2-2; size: few; D: -; DNA: TGTGCCAGTAGTATTGGTCAGACGAACACCGGGGAGCTGTTTTTT; CDR3: CASSIGQTNTGELFF
V: TRBV5-4; J: TRBJ2-4; size: -; D: -; DNA: TGTGCCAGCAGCCGCGGGGCAGGTACGGGCAAAAACATTCAGTACTTC; CDR3: CASSRGAGTGKNIQYF
V: TRBV14; J: TRBJ2-5; size: -; D: -; DNA: TGTGCCAGCAGCCAAGATCAGGGATCAGAGACCCAGTACTTC; CDR3: CASSQDQGSETQYF
V: TRBV10-3; J: TRBJ2-1; size: -; D: TRBD2; DNA: TGTGCCATCAGGACAGGACTTAGCGGGGGGGCGAATGAGCAGTTCTTC; CDR3: CAIRTGLSGGANEQFF
V: TRBV19; J: TRBJ1-1; size: once; D: TRBD1; DNA: TGTGCCAGTAGAAAGACAGGGTTGAACACTGAAGCTTTCTTT; CDR3: CASRKTGLNTEAFF
V: TRBV11-3; J: TRBJ2-2; size: -; D: -; DNA: TGTGCCAGCAGCTTAGGACAGCAGAACACCGGGGAGCTGTTTTTT; CDR3: CASSLGQQNTGELFF
V: TRBV5-1; J: TRBJ1-2; size: -; D: TRBD1; DNA: TGCGCCAGCAGCTTGGGGGACAGGGAGGCGTATGGCTACACCTTC; CDR3: CASSLGDREAYGYTF
V: TRBV7-2; J: TRBJ2-1; size: -; D: -; DNA: TGTGCCAGCAGCTTAGCGGTAGGGACTTACAATGAGCAGTTCTTC; CDR3: CASSLAVGTYNEQFF
V: TRBV11-2; J: TRBJ1-6; size: -; D: TRBD1; DNA: TGTGCCAGCAGCCTCGACAGGGCGGGTAATTCACCCCTCCACTTT; CDR3: CASSLDRAGNSPLHF
V: TRBV4-1; J: TRBJ2-2; size: few; D: -; DNA: TGCGCCAGCAGCTCGAGGGGTAGCGCCCTCGGCGGGGCCGGGGAGCTGTTTTTT; CDR3: CASSSRGSALGGAGELFF
V: TRBV10-2; J: TRBJ1-1; size: few; D: -; DNA: TGCGCCAGCAGGGCAGGGTCGGATGAAGCTTTCTTT; CDR3: CASRAGSDEAFF
V: TRBV10-3; J: TRBJ1-6; size: -; D: -; DNA: TGTGCCATCAGGGGACAACTATATAATTCACCCCTCCACTTT; CDR3: CAIRGQLYNSPLHF
V: TRBV19; J: TRBJ1-3; size: -; D: -; DNA: TGTGCCAGTAGGGTCGCGGGATCGAACATAATGACCATATATTTT; CDR3: CASRVAGSNIMTIYF